The 29 T cell receptor beta chains below come from one sample, sequenced in a study of OX40 agonist ivuxolimab in advanced cancers. The table came from immunoSEQ multiplex PCR; TCRdb's copy has only in-frame clones and leaves some out. The sample has about 76,000 clones; 65% to 90% are singletons. The material sequenced was CD4+ or CD8+ T cells sorted from blood, taken in a trial of the OX40 agonist ivuxolimab. These receptors all come from an adult with an advanced solid tumor such as melanoma, head and neck, liver or kidney cancer.

V and J are TRBV19 and TRBJ2-7, with D perhaps TRBD1 (6 bases). Germline V gene lookup returns CDR1 LNHDA and CDR2 SQIVND (reference sequence). This CDR3 comprises 13 residues. Trimming stripped 4 bases from V and 2 bases from J, with 9 bases between. The CDR3 protein is CASSRSGAYEQYF. CDR3 nucleotides: TGTGCCAGTAGTAGATCAGGGGCCTACGAGCAGTACTTC.

J is TRBJ2-6 and V is TRBV7-3; 8 bases map to TRBD1. This CDR3 has 15 residues. J lost 4 bases, V lost 4 bases, and 3 bases had no gene match. The germline CDR1 and CDR2 sequences are SGHTA and FQGTGA. The CDR3 DNA reads as TGTGCCAGCAGCTGGACAGGGATCGGGGCCAACGTCCTGACTTTC. It codes for CASSWTGIGANVLTF.

The J gene is TRBJ2-7, the V gene TRBV7-2; 7 bases are a match to TRBD1. V lost 8 bases, J lost 3 bases, and 10 bases stayed unmatched. This CDR3 comprises 14 residues. Germline CDR1 and CDR2: SGHTA and FQGNSA. The CDR3 is CASGTRDSNYEQYF. CDR3 nucleotides: TGTGCCAGCGGCACCCGGGACAGCAACTACGAGCAGTACTTC.

The genes are TRBV30 and TRBJ1-6; 7 bases match TRBD1. The germline V gene encodes CDR1 GTSNPN and CDR2 SVGIG (reference sequence). This CDR3 is 12 amino acids long. The V gene end was trimmed by 5 bases and the J gene end by 10 bases; junction bases not matched to a gene: 5. The DNA for the CDR3 is TGTGCCTGGGACAGGGAATACTCACCCCTCCACTTT. Amino acids: CAWDREYSPLHF.

The J gene is TRBJ1-6, the V gene TRBV5-8, with D unclear. The V gene lost 5 bases and the J gene lost 5 bases, with 17 bases spanning the gap. Germline loops: CDR1 SGHTS, CDR2 YDEGEE. The CDR3 extends over 16 amino acids. The CDR3 coding sequence is TGTGCCAGCAGGGCGGCCGAGGGCAGGAATAATTCACCCCTCCACTTT. As protein: CASRAAEGRNNSPLHF.

V is TRBV20-1 and J is TRBJ2-1, with D unresolved. The CDR3 spans 9 residues. V lost 7 bases and J 10 bases, leaving 8 bases between the germline ends. The germline CDR1 and CDR2 sequences are DFQATT and SNEGSKA (reference sequence). The DNA for the CDR3 is TGCAGTGTATCTAACGAGCAGTTCTTC. Its translation is CSVSNEQFF.

The rearrangement joins TRBV6-5 to TRBJ1-5; D unresolved. The CDR3 has 16 residues. CDR1 and CDR2 from the germline V gene are MNHEY and SVGAGI. Trimming shortened V by 4 bases and J by 5 bases, and 18 bases separated the two germline ends. DNA for the CDR3: TGTGCCAGCAGTTTAATTTTCCAGCCCGGATATCAGCCCCAGCATTTT. It encodes CASSLIFQPGYQPQHF.

This sequence joins TRBV9 and TRBJ2-1, with 8 nucleotides matching TRBD2. CDR1 and CDR2 from the germline V gene are SGDLS and YYNGEE. This CDR3 contains 14 residues. V lost 7 bases to trimming and J lost 0 bases; unmatched junction nucleotides: 3. The CDR3 reads CASERGSSYNEQFF. The CDR3 DNA sequence: TGTGCCAGCGAGCGGGGGAGCTCCTACAATGAGCAGTTCTTC.

This rearrangement joins TRBV6-4 to TRBJ1-3; D possibly corresponds to TRBD1 (6 bases). Germline V gene sequence: CDR1 MRHNA, CDR2 SNTAGT. The germline V and J ends were trimmed by 7 bases and 3 bases, with 10 bases remaining between them. The CDR3 is made up of 13 amino acids. CDR3 amino acids: CASKNRDGNTIYF. Here the CDR3 DNA reads TGTGCCAGCAAGAACAGGGATGGAAACACCATATATTTT.

The chain combines TRBV7-3 with TRBJ2-1; 9 bases agree with TRBD1. The CDR3 sequence is 15 residues long. Germline CDR1 is SGHTA and CDR2 is FQGTGA. Unmatched junction bases numbered 4, after V lost 1 base and J lost 6 bases. The CDR3 sequence is CASSLIGQGSNEQFF. The DNA for the CDR3 is TGTGCCAGCAGCTTAATAGGACAGGGGTCCAATGAGCAGTTCTTC.

Only one count was recorded for this clone. The genes are TRBV7-8 and TRBJ2-5, with D possibly matching TRBD1 (5 bases). The CDR3 sequence is 14 residues long. The germline gives CDR1 SGHVS, CDR2 FQNEAQ. V was shortened by 4 bases and J by 2 bases, with 11 bases between the two germline ends. DNA of the CDR3: TGTGCCAGCAGCTGGGGCAGGGCGCAAGAGACCCAGTACTTC. This codes for CASSWGRAQETQYF.

This clone has only a few counts. The chain employs TRBV19 and TRBJ2-3, with 11 bases identical to TRBD2. The germline V gene encodes CDR1 LNHDA and CDR2 SQIVND (reference sequence). This CDR3 has 15 amino acids. V lost 11 bases, J lost 7 bases, and 14 bases stayed unmatched. This CDR3 reads CASGAPGLAEYTQYF. CDR3 nucleotides: TGTGCCTCTGGTGCTCCGGGACTAGCGGAGTATACGCAGTATTTT. Based on the CDR3 plus reference TRBV19 and TRBJ2-3, the full variable domain is DGGITQSPKYLFRKEGQNVTLSCEQNLNHDAMYWYRQDPGQGLRLIYYSQIVNDFQKGDIAEGYSVSREKKESFPLTVTSAQKNPTAFYLCASGAPGLAEYTQYFGPGTRLTVL.

This sequence joins TRBV12-5 and TRBJ2-1, with 8 bases that match TRBD2. V was pared by 6 bases and J by 10 bases, with 29 bases of the junction left unmatched. CDR1 and CDR2 from the germline V gene are LGHNT and FRNRAP. The CDR3 has 20 amino acids. CDR3 nucleotide sequence: TGTGCTAGTGGCTTCAACTCACTACCCGTAGCCGGGGGGGCAGCCTACGAGCAGTTCTTC. This encodes CASGFNSLPVAGGAAYEQFF.

The chain recombines TRBV7-2 with TRBJ1-1; 8 positions agree with TRBD1. The CDR3 is 15 amino acids. CDR1 SGHTA and CDR2 FQGNSA come from the germline V gene. V shed 1 base and J 5 bases; nucleotides not matched to a gene: 6. CDR3 loop: CASSLDPGGGTEAFF. The CDR3, as DNA: TGTGCCAGCAGCTTAGACCCAGGGGGCGGGACTGAAGCTTTCTTT.

This chain uses TRBV5-4 with TRBJ2-2; D might be TRBD1 (5 bases). Trimming took 0 bases from V and 0 from J, leaving 9 bases between them. The CDR3 totals 16 residues. Germline V gives CDR1 SGHNT, CDR2 YYREEE (reference sequence). The CDR3 nucleotides read TGTGCCAGCAGCTTGGGGGGCAGTTCGAACACCGGGGAGCTGTTTTTT. Amino acids: CASSLGGSSNTGELFF.

V usage is TRBV28 and J usage is TRBJ1-2, with D unresolved. The CDR3 runs 12 residues. Germline lookup yields CDR1 MDHEN and CDR2 SYDVKM. V was cut by 3 bases and J by 7 bases, with 9 bases left in between. This CDR3 is CASSLLNRGYTF. In DNA, the CDR3 is TGTGCCAGCAGTTTGTTGAACCGTGGCTACACCTTC.

The rearrangement joins TRBV30 to TRBJ1-4, with a tentative D call TRBD1 (5 bases). The CDR3 consists of 11 residues. Trimming stripped 5 bases from V and 12 bases from J, with 13 bases between. Looked up from germline, CDR1 is GTSNPN and CDR2 is SVGIG (reference sequence). The CDR3 DNA is TGTGCCTGGTCCTGGGGCGGGGAACTGTTTTTT. This sequence encodes CAWSWGGELFF. The complete variable domain, with remaining parts taken from reference TRBV30 and TRBJ1-4, reads SQTIHQWPATLVQPVGSPLSLECTVEGTSNPNLYWYRQAAGRGLQLLFYSVGIGQISSEVPQNLSASRPQDRQFILSSKKLLLSDSGFYLCAWSWGGELFFGSGTQLSVL.

V and J are TRBV6-5 and TRBJ1-2, with 9 positions matching TRBD1. Trimming took 8 bases from V and 4 from J; bases not matched to a gene: 11. This CDR3 has 15 residues. In germline, CDR1 is MNHEY, CDR2 SVGAGI. The CDR3 spells CASYTGGTGSYGYTF. The CDR3 DNA is TGTGCCAGCTATACAGGGGGGACAGGGAGCTATGGCTACACCTTC.

The chain couples TRBV28 to TRBJ2-7; no definite D call. The V end lost 1 base, the J end lost 1 base, and 11 bases lay between the germline ends. Per the germline V gene, CDR1 is MDHEN and CDR2 is SYDVKM. CDR3 length equals 15 residues. This CDR3 reads CASSLLSVISYEQYF. In DNA form, the CDR3 reads TGTGCCAGCAGTTTATTATCTGTGATTTCCTACGAGCAGTACTTC.

The chain is built from TRBV5-5 and TRBJ1-2; 8 nucleotides agree with TRBD1. Unmatched junction bases numbered 8, after V lost 3 bases and J lost 4 bases. Looked up from germline, CDR1 is SGHKS and CDR2 is YYEKEE (reference sequence). The CDR3 runs to 15 residues. The CDR3 DNA sequence: TGTGCCAGCAGCTGGCCAGGGGGCGGCGGCTATGGCTACACCTTC. Translated: CASSWPGGGGYGYTF.

This chain joins TRBV11-3 and TRBJ2-2, with 11 positions matching TRBD2. The CDR3 covers 19 residues. With 6 bases clipped from V and 1 base from J, the junction kept 13 bases outside the gene matches. CDR1 and CDR2 from the germline V gene are SGHNT and YENEEA. The DNA for the CDR3 is TGTGCCAGCAGTTACTCGGGGACTAGCGGCGCCGTGAACACCGGGGAGCTGTTTTTT. It codes for CASSYSGTSGAVNTGELFF.

The chain combines TRBV6-5 with TRBJ1-1; 8 bases line up with TRBD1. With V trimmed by 5 bases and J by 2 bases, 4 bases remained unmatched. In germline, CDR1 is MNHEY, CDR2 SVGAGI. The CDR3 spans 14 residues. The CDR3 protein is CASSDRGGNTEAFF. In nucleotides, the CDR3 is TGTGCCAGCAGTGACAGGGGAGGAAACACTGAAGCTTTCTTT.

The CDR3: CASSVRMDREEGGYTF. The CDR3 nucleotides are TGTGCCAGCAGCGTAAGGATGGACAGGGAAGAGGGTGGCTACACCTTC. V is TRBV9 and J is TRBJ1-2; 8 bases fit TRBD1. The V and J ends lost 1 base and 7 bases, in that order; junction bases with no gene match: 12. Germline V gene lookup returns CDR1 SGDLS and CDR2 YYNGEE. This CDR3 contains 16 residues. The variable domain in full, completed from reference TRBV9 and TRBJ1-2, reads DSGVTQTPKHLITATGQRVTLRCSPRSGDLSVYWYQQSLDQGLQFLIQYYNGEERAKGNILERFSAQQFPDLHSELNLSSLELGDSALYFCASSVRMDREEGGYTFGSGTRLTVV.

The V and J genes are TRBV7-9 and TRBJ1-1; D is uncertain. Per germline, CDR1 SEHNR and CDR2 FQNEAQ (reference sequence). The V gene lost 1 base and the J gene lost 1 base, with 4 bases spanning the gap. The CDR3 runs to 13 residues. CDR3 nucleotide sequence: TGTGCCAGCAGCTTAGAACAGAACACTGAAGCTTTCTTT. Its translation is CASSLEQNTEAFF.

The chain uses TRBV28 and TRBJ1-5, with TRBD1 matching over 9 bases. J gave up 2 bases and V 6 bases, and 2 bases lay outside the gene matches. This CDR3 comprises 14 residues. Germline V gene lookup returns CDR1 MDHEN and CDR2 SYDVKM. CDR3 in amino acids: CASSRTGGNQPQHF. The CDR3 nucleotides read TGTGCCAGCAGCCGGACAGGGGGCAATCAGCCCCAGCATTTT.

The V and J genes are TRBV6-5 and TRBJ1-1; perhaps TRBD1 as D (6 bases). CDR3 length equals 14 residues. The germline CDR1 and CDR2 sequences are MNHEY and SVGAGI. With 2 bases removed from V and 0 bases from J, the gap between germline ends came to 7 bases. The CDR3 is CASSYQGMNTEAFF. CDR3 DNA: TGTGCCAGCAGTTACCAGGGGATGAACACTGAAGCTTTCTTT.

The chain links TRBV18 to TRBJ1-2, with D uncertain. Germline V gene lookup returns CDR1 KGHSH and CDR2 LQKENI. The CDR3 spans 15 residues. Trimming shortened V by 3 bases and J by 4 bases, and 15 bases separated the two germline ends. CDR3 sequence (DNA): TGTGCCAGCTCACCGTCCGCGGAGGGTACCTATGGCTACACCTTC. This codes for CASSPSAEGTYGYTF.

The chain recombines TRBV12-5 with TRBJ2-1; tentative D call: TRBD1 (6 bases). Germline CDR1 reads LGHNT; CDR2 reads FRNRAP. V lost 5 bases and J lost 7, with 18 bases in between. This CDR3 is 15 amino acids long. DNA of the CDR3: TGTGCTAGTGGTCGCTTCGAGACAGGCCAAAATGAGCAGTTCTTC. Its translation: CASGRFETGQNEQFF.

This chain links TRBV11-2 with TRBJ1-2; 9 positions match TRBD1. Germline V lookup: CDR1 SGHAT, CDR2 FQNNGV. This CDR3 is built from 13 residues. The J segment lost 7 bases and the V segment lost 8 bases, leaving 8 bases of the junction unmatched. CDR3 coding DNA: TGTGCCAGCCAAGGACAGGGGTTCGGTGGCTACACCTTC. As protein: CASQGQGFGGYTF. Filled out from reference TRBV11-2 and TRBJ1-2, the complete variable domain reads EAGVAQSPRYKIIEKRQSVAFWCNPISGHATLYWYQQILGQGPKLLIQFQNNGVVDDSQLPKDRFSAERLKGVDSTLKIQPAKLEDSAVYLCASQGQGFGGYTFGSGTRLTVV.